This TCR beta chain was sequenced for a study of a mutant IDH1 vaccine in newly diagnosed glioma. Comment on this clone: The antigen is undetermined.

Libraries were prepared by immunoSEQ multiplex PCR; TCRdb keeps only in-frame clonotypes and omits some of them. The sample includes around 34,000 clones, about four fifths of them seen just once. Time point specified: week 23, last vaccination. Doses comprised 300 ug of mutant IDH1 20-mer peptide each, plus topical imiquimod. The sequences come from PBMCs, collected from a glioma patient whose treatment included an IDH1 peptide vaccine. This TCR came from a man between 35 and 55 years old with glioma.

The DNA of the CDR3 is TGTGCCAGCTCCGCCGCTGGGGCCAACGTCCTGACTTTC. Its protein is CASSAAGANVLTF. V gene TRBV7-9 combines with J gene TRBJ2-6; D call uncertain. The CDR3 sequence is 13 residues long. Trimming stripped 8 bases from V and 2 bases from J, with 7 bases between. CDR1 is SEHNR, CDR2 FQNEAQ, per germline (reference sequence).